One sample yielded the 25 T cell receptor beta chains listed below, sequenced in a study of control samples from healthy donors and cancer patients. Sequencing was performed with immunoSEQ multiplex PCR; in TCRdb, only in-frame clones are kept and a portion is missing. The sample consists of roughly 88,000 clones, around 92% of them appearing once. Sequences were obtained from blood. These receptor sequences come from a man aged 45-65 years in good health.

The CDR3 coding sequence is TGTGCCAGCAGCGAATCAGTACAGGAGATCTACGAGCAGTACTTC. Translation gives CASSESVQEIYEQYF. The rearrangement links TRBV9 to TRBJ2-7, with D possibly matching TRBD1 (5 bases). The CDR3 length is 15 residues. Germline loops: CDR1 SGDLS, CDR2 YYNGEE. V lost 3 bases and J 3 bases, leaving 16 bases between the germline ends.

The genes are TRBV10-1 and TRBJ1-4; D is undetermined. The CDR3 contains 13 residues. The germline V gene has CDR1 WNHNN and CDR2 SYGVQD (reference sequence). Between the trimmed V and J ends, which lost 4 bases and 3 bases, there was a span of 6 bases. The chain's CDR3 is CASSGGSNEKLFF. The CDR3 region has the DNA TGCGCCAGCAGTGGCGGGTCTAATGAAAAACTGTTTTTT.

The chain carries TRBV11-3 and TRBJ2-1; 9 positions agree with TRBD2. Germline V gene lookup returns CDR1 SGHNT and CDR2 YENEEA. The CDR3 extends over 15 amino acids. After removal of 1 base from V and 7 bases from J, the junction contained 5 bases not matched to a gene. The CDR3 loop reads CASSLVAGGDNEQFF. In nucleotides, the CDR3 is TGTGCCAGCAGCTTAGTTGCGGGGGGGGATAATGAGCAGTTCTTC.

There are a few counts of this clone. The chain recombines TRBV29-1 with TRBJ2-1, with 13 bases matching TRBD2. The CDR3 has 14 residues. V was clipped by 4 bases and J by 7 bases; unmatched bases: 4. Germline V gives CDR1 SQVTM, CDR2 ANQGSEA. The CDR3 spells CSVGTSGGRNEQFF. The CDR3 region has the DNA TGCAGCGTTGGGACTAGCGGGGGACGGAATGAGCAGTTCTTC.

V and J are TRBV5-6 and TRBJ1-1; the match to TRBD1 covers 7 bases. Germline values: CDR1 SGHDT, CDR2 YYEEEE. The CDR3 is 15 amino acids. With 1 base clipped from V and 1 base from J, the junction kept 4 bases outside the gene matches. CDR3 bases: TGTGCCAGCAGCTTGTATGGACAGGAGAACACTGAAGCTTTCTTT. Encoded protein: CASSLYGQENTEAFF.

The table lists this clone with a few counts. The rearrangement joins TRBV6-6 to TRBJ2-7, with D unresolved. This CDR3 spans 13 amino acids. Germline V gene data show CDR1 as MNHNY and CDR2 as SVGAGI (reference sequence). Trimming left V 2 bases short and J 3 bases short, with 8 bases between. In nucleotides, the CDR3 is TGTGCCAGCAGTTACCGACAAATCTACGAGCAGTACTTC. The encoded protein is CASSYRQIYEQYF.

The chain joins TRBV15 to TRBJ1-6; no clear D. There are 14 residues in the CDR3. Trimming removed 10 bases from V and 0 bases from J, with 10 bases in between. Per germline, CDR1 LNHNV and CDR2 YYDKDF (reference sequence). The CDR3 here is CAIGRSSYNSPLHF. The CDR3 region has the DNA TGTGCCATCGGGAGGAGCTCCTATAATTCACCCCTCCACTTT.

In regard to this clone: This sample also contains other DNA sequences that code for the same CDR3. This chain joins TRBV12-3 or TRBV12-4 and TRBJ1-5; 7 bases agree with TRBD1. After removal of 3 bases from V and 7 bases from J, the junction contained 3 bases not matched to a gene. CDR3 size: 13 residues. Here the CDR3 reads CASSLTGNQPQHF. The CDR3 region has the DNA TGTGCCAGCAGTTTGACAGGGAACCAGCCCCAGCATTTT.

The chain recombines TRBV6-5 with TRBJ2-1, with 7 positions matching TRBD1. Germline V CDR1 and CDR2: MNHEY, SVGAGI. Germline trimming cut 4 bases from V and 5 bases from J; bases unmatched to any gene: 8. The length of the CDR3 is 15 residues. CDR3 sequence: CASSSGSGGNNEQFF. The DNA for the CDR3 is TGTGCCAGCAGTTCTGGTTCAGGGGGTAACAATGAGCAGTTCTTC.

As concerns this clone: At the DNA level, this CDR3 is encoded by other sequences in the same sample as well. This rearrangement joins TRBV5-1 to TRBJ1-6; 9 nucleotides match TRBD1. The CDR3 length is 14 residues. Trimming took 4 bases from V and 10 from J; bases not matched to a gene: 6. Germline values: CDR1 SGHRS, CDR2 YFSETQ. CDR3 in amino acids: CASSLGQGSSPLHF. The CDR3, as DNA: TGCGCCAGCAGCCTGGGACAGGGAAGCTCACCCCTCCACTTT.

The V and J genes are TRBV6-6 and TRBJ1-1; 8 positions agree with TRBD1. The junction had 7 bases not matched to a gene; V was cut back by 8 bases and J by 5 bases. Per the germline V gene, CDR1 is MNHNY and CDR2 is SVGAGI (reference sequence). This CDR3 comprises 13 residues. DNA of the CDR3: TGTGCCAGCCTAACAGGGGGAAGGACTGAAGCTTTCTTT. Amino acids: CASLTGGRTEAFF.

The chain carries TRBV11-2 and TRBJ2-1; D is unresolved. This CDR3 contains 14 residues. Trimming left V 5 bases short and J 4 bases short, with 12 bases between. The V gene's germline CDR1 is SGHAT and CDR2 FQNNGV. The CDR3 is CASSPVRTYNEQFF. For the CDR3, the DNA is TGTGCCAGCAGCCCCGTGCGAACGTACAATGAGCAGTTCTTC.

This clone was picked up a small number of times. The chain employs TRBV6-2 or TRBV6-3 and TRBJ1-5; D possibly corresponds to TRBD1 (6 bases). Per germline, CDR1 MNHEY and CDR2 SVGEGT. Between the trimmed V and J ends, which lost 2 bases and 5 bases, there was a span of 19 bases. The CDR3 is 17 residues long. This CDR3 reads CASSYPRGLREDQPQHF. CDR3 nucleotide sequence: TGTGCCAGCAGTTACCCAAGGGGGTTACGAGAGGATCAGCCCCAGCATTTT.

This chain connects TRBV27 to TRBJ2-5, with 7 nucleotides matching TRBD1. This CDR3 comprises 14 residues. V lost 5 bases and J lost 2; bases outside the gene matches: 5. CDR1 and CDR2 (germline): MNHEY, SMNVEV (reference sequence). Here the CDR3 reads CASSPWTGQETQYF. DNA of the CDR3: TGTGCCAGCAGTCCGTGGACAGGACAAGAGACCCAGTACTTC.

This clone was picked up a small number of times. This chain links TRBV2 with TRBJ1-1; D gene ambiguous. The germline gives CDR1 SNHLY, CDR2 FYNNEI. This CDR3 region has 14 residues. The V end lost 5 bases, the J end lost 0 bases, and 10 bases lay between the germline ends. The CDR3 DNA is TGTGCCAGCAGTCTAATCCAGATGAACACTGAAGCTTTCTTT. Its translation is CASSLIQMNTEAFF. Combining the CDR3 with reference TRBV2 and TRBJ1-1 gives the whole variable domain EPEVTQTPSHQVTQMGQEVILRCVPISNHLYFYWYRQILGQKVEFLVSFYNNEISEKSEIFDDQFSVERPDGSNFTLKIRSTKLEDSAMYFCASSLIQMNTEAFFGQGTRLTVV.

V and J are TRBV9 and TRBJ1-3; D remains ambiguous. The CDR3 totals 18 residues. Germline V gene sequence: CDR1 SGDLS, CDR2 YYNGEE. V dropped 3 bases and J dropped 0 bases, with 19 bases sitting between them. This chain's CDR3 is CASSDLLKGIFSGNTIYF. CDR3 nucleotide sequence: TGTGCCAGCAGCGATCTACTGAAAGGGATCTTCTCTGGAAACACCATATATTTT.

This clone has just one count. DNA for the CDR3: TGTGCCAGCAGCTTACTAGGACAGGGCCCGTACACCTTC. It codes for CASSLLGQGPYTF. The chain joins TRBV7-2 to TRBJ1-2, with TRBD1 identical over 8 bases. The junction had 7 bases not matched to a gene; V was cut back by 2 bases and J by 11 bases. The CDR3 sequence is 13 residues long. In germline, CDR1 is SGHTA, CDR2 FQGNSA.

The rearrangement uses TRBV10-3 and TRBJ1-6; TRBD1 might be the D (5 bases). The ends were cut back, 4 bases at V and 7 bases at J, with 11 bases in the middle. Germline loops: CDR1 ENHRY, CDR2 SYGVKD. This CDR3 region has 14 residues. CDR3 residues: CAISGGANNSPLHF. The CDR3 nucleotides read TGTGCCATCAGTGGAGGGGCGAACAATTCACCCCTCCACTTT.

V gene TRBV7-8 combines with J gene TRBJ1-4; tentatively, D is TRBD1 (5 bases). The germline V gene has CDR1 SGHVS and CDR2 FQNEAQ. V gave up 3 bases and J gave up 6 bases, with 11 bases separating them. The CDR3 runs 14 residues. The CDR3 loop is CASSFWGSDEKLFF. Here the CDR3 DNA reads TGTGCCAGCAGCTTTTGGGGGTCTGATGAAAAACTGTTTTTT.

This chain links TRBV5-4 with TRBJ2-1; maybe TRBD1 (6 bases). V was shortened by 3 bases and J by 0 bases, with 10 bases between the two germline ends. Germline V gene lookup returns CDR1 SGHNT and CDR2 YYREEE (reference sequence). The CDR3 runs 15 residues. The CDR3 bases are TGTGCCAGCAGCTCTGGACAGTACTCCTACAATGAGCAGTTCTTC. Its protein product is CASSSGQYSYNEQFF. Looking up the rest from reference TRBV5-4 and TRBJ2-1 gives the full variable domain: ETGVTQSPTHLIKTRGQQVTLRCSSQSGHNTVSWYQQALGQGPQFIFQYYREEENGRGNFPPRFSGLQFPNYSSELNVNALELDDSALYLCASSSGQYSYNEQFFGPGTRLTVL.

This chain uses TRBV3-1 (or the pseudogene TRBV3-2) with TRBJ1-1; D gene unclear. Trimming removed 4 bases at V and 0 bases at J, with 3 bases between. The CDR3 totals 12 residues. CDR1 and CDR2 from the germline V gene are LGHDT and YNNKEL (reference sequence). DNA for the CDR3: TGTGCCAGCAGCCGGGTGAACACTGAAGCTTTCTTT. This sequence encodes CASSRVNTEAFF.

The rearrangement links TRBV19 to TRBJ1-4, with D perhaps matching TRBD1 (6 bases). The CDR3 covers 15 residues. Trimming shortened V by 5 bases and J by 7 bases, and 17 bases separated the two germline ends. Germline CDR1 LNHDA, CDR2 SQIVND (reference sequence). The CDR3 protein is CASSPETGTFEKLFF. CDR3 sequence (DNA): TGTGCCAGTAGTCCCGAAACAGGGACCTTTGAAAAACTGTTTTTT.

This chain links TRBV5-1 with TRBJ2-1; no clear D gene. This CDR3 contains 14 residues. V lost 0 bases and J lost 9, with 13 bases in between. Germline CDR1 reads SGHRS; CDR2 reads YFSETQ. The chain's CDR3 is CASSLVVGDGEQFF. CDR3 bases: TGCGCCAGCAGCTTGGTCGTCGGCGATGGTGAGCAGTTCTTC.

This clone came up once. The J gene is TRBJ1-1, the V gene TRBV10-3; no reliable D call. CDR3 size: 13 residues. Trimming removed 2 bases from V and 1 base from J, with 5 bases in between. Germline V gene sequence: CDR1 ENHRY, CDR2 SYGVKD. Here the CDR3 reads CAISEQGNTEAFF. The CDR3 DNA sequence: TGTGCCATCAGTGAGCAAGGGAACACTGAAGCTTTCTTT.

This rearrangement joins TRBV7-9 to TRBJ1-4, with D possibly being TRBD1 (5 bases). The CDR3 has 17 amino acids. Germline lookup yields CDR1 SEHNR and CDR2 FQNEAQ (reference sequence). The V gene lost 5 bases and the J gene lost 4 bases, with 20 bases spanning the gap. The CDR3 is CASSPNGRGLDNEKLFF. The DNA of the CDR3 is TGTGCCAGCAGCCCCAATGGAAGGGGCTTGGATAATGAAAAACTGTTTTTT. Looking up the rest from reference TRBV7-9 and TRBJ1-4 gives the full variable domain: DTGVSQNPRHKITKRGQNVTFRCDPISEHNRLYWYRQTLGQGPEFLTYFQNEAQLEKSRLLSDRFSAERPKGSFSTLEIQRTEQGDSAMYLCASSPNGRGLDNEKLFFGSGTQLSVL.